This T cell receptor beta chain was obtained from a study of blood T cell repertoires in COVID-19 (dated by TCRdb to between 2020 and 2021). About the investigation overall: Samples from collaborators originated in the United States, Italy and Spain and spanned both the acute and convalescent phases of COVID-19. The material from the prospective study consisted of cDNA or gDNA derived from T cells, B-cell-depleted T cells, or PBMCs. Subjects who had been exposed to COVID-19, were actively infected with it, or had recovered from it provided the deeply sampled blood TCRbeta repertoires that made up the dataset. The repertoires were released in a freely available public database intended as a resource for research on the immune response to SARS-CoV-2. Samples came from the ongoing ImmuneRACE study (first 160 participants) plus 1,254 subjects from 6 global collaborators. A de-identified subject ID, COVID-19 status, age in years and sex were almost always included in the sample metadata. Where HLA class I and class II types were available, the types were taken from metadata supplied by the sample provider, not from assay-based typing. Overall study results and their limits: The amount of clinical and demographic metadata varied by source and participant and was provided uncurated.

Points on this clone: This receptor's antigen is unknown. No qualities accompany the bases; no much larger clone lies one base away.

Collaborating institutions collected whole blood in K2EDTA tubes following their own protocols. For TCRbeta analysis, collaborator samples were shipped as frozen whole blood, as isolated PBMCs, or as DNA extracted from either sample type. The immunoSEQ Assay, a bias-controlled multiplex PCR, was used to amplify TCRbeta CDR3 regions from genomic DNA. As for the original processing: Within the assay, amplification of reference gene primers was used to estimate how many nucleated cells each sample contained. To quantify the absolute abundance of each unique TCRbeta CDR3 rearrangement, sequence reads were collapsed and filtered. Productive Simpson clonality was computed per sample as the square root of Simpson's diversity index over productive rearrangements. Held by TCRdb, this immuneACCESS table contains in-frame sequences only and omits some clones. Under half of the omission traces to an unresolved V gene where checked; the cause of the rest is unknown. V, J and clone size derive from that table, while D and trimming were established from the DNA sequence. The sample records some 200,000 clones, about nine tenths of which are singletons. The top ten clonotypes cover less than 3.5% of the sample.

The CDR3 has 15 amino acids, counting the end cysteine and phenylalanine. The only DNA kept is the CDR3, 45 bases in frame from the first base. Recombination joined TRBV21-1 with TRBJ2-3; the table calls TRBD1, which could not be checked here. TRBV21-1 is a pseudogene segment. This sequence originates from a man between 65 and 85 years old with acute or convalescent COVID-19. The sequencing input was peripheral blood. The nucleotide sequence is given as TGTGCCAGCAGAAAAGGACAGGTCAGCACAGATACGCAGTATTTT. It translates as CASRKGQVSTDTQYF.